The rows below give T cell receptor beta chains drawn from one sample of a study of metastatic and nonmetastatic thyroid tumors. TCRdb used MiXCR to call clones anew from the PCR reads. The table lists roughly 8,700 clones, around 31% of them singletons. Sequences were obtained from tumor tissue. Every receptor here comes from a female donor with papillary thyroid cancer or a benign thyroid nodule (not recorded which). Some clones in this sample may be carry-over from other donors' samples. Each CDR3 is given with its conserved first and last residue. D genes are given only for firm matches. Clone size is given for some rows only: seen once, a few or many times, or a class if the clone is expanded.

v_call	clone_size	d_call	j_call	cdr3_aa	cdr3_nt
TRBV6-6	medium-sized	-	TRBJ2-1	CASSYRTGSWNEQFF	TGTGCCAGCAGTTACAGGACTGGGTCTTGGAATGAGCAGTTCTTC
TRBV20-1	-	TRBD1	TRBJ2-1	CSGPRGPDEQFF	TGCAGTGGCCCGAGGGGGCCCGATGAGCAGTTCTTC
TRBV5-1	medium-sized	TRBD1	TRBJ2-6	CASSSTGTSGANVLTF	TGCGCCAGCAGCTCGACAGGGACCTCTGGGGCCAACGTCCTGACTTTC
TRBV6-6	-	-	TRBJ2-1	CASSYRATWNNEQFF	TGTGCCAGCAGTTACCGGGCCACATGGAACAATGAGCAGTTCTTC
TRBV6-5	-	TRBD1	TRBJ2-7	CASSYGTDYEQYF	TGTGCCAGCAGTTACGGGACAGACTACGAGCAGTACTTC
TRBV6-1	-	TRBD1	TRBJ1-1	CASSIWTGGWTEAFF	TGTGCCAGCAGTATTTGGACAGGGGGATGGACTGAAGCTTTCTTT
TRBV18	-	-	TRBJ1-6	CASSQDGNSPLHF	TGTGCCAGCTCGCAGGACGGGAATTCACCCCTCCACTTT
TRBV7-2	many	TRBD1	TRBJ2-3	CASSLTTGVDTQYF	TGTGCCAGCAGCTTAACCACAGGGGTAGATACGCAGTATTTT
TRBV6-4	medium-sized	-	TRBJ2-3	CASSDSETDTQYF	TGTGCCAGCAGTGACTCGGAAACAGATACGCAGTATTTT
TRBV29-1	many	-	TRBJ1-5	CSVGVGGQPQHF	TGCAGCGTTGGGGTGGGTGGTCAGCCCCAGCATTTT
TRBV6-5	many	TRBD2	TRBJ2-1	CASSYSLAASYNEQFF	TGTGCCAGCAGTTACTCACTAGCGGCCTCCTACAATGAGCAGTTCTTC
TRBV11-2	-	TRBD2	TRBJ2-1	CASSFQVAGGRSYNEQFF	TGTGCCAGCAGCTTTCAAGTAGCGGGAGGTAGATCCTACAATGAGCAGTTCTTC
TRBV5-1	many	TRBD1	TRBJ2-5	CASSLATGAETQYF	TGCGCCAGCAGCTTGGCGACAGGGGCAGAGACCCAGTACTTC
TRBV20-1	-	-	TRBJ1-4	CSASEGGGNEKLFF	TGCAGTGCTAGCGAAGGGGGAGGAAATGAAAAACTGTTTTTT
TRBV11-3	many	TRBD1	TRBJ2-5	CASRDRGYQETQYF	TGTGCCAGCAGGGACAGGGGTTATCAAGAGACCCAGTACTTC
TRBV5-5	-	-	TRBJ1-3	CASSPAGTGNTIYF	TGTGCCAGCAGCCCGGCCGGGACTGGAAACACCATATATTTT
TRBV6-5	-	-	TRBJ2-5	CASSLGGQEIQYF	TGTGCCAGCAGTTTGGGGGGGCAAGAGATCCAGTACTTC
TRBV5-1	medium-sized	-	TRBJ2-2	CASSLRTEFTGELFF	TGCGCCAGCAGCTTACGGACAGAATTCACCGGGGAGCTGTTTTTT
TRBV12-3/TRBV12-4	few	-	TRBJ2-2	CSSSPGPFLHLNTGELFF	TGTTCCAGCAGCCCCGGACCGTTCCTACATTTGAACACCGGGGAGCTGTTTTTT
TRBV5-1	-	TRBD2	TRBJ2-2	CASSQTGLAYTGELFF	TGCGCCAGCAGCCAAACGGGACTAGCGTACACCGGGGAGCTGTTTTTT
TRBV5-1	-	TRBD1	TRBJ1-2	CASSPTGQGASYGYTF	TGCGCCAGCAGCCCGACCGGACAGGGGGCAAGCTATGGCTACACCTTC
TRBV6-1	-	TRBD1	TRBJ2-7	CASTPPPGTVSYEQYF	TGTGCCAGCACCCCCCCCCCCGGGACAGTCTCCTACGAGCAGTACTTC
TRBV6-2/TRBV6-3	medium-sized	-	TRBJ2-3	CASRPVQGKVDTDTQYF	TGTGCCAGCAGGCCCGTACAGGGTAAGGTGGACACAGATACGCAGTATTTT
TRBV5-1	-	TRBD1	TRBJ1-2	CASSSGGGTDYRYTF	TGCGCCAGCAGCTCGGGAGGCGGGACAGATTATCGCTACACCTTC
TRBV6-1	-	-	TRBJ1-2	CASSHPFGGNGTF	TGTGCCAGCAGCCACCCTTTTGGGGGGAACGGCACCTTC
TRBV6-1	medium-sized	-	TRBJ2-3	CASSFLKTSTDTQYF	TGTGCCAGCAGTTTTTTAAAGACTAGCACAGATACGCAGTATTTT
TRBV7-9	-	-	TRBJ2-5	CASSLALGAQDTQYF	TGTGCCAGCAGCTTAGCTCTGGGGGCTCAAGATACCCAGTACTTC
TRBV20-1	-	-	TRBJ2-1	CSAMYPFVRNEQFF	TGCAGTGCTATGTACCCGTTCGTGAGGAATGAGCAGTTCTTC
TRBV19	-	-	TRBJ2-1	CASSIYAQRNNEQFF	TGTGCCAGTAGTATATACGCCCAGCGGAACAATGAGCAGTTCTTC
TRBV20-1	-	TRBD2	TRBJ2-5	CSAFMRLAGGPEETQYF	TGCAGTGCCTTCATGCGGCTAGCGGGAGGGCCTGAAGAGACCCAGTACTTC
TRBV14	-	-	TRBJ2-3	CASSQDPAATSTDTQYF	TGTGCCAGCAGCCAAGATCCTGCTGCTACTAGCACAGATACGCAGTATTTT